The subject of this entry is one TCR beta chain. Its antigen is undetermined. This sample stems from a study of T cell responses to AZD1222 COVID-19 vaccine. Overall study results and limits: Spike was spanned by vaccine-associated CD4 TCRs, with dominance at 160-218 and 743-854.

Assay used: immunoSEQ multiplex PCR; TCRdb lists only in-frame clones, some missing. The sample has around 210,000 clones; approximately 94% are singletons. V lost 4 bases and J lost 1, with 8 bases in between. Germline CDR1 SGHNT, CDR2 YYREEE (reference sequence). CDR3 length: 13 amino acids. This chain joins TRBV5-4 and TRBJ1-1; D ambiguous. The sequence came from an adult who received the MenACWY meningococcal vaccine as a control. Sequencing used peripheral blood, obtained 28 days after the second dose of the MenACWY control vaccine. The CDR3 nucleotides read TGTGCCAGCAGCCCGGGAGAGAACACTGAAGCTTTCTTT. This sequence encodes CASSPGENTEAFF.